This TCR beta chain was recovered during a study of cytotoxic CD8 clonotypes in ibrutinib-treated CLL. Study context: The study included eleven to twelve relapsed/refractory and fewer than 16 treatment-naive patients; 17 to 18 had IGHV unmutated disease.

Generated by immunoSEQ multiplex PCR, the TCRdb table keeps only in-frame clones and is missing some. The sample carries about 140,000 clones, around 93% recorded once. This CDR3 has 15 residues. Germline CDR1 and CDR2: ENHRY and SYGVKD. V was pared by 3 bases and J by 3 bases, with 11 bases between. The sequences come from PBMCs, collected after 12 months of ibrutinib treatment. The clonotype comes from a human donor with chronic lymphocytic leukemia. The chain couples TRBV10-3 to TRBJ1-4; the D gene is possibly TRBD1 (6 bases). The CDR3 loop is CAISDSQGSNEKLFF. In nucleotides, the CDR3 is TGTGCCATCAGTGATTCTCAGGGGTCTAATGAAAAACTGTTTTTT.